A selection of T cell receptor beta chains follows, all from one sample in a study of cytomegalovirus exposure and HLA in healthy donors. Sequencing used immunoSEQ multiplex PCR; TCRdb keeps in-frame clones, though not all of them. Among about 160,000 clones listed, around 77% were seen once. Sample: PBMCs. The receptors stem from a man aged 55 to 70 in good health and CMV-seronegative. CDR3s include the opening cysteine and the closing phenylalanine or tryptophan. D genes are given only for firm matches. Not all rows give a size; the values are once, few, many and, for expanded clones, a class.

D,V,size,J,CDR3,DNA
NA,TRBV11-2,NA,TRBJ2-1,CASRGGSYNEQFF,TGTGCCAGCAGGGGGGGCTCCTACAATGAGCAGTTCTTC
NA,TRBV30,NA,TRBJ2-1,CAWELGHGQQFF,TGTGCCTGGGAACTTGGACACGGACAGCAGTTCTTC
NA,TRBV6-5,NA,TRBJ2-5,CASSYSVQEETQYF,TGTGCCAGCAGTTACAGCGTACAGGAGGAGACCCAGTACTTC
NA,TRBV4-3,few,TRBJ2-7,CASSQVSEGEQYF,TGCGCCAGCAGCCAAGTTTCCGAGGGCGAGCAGTACTTC
TRBD1,TRBV7-9,once,TRBJ1-5,CSSSPGQGARDRQPQHF,TGTTCCAGCAGCCCGGGACAGGGGGCTCGGGACCGTCAGCCCCAGCATTTT
TRBD1,TRBV5-1,NA,TRBJ2-7,CASSFAPTGSYEQYF,TGCGCCAGCAGTTTCGCCCCGACAGGGAGCTACGAGCAGTACTTC
TRBD2,TRBV19,NA,TRBJ2-5,CASRGLAGGEQETQYF,TGTGCCAGTAGGGGACTAGCGGGGGGTGAACAAGAGACCCAGTACTTC
NA,TRBV15,once,TRBJ2-2,CATSRELVTNTGELFF,TGTGCCACCAGCAGAGAATTAGTGACAAACACCGGGGAGCTGTTTTTT
NA,TRBV9,NA,TRBJ1-6,CASSVQGRSNSPLHF,TGTGCCAGCAGCGTACAAGGGAGGAGTAATTCACCCCTCCACTTT
NA,TRBV28,NA,TRBJ1-6,CASRDRIVQNSPLHF,TGTGCCAGCAGGGACAGAATAGTTCAGAATTCACCCCTCCACTTT
TRBD1,TRBV6-1,few,TRBJ2-4,CASSERGQGIQYF,TGTGCCAGCAGCGAAAGGGGGCAAGGCATTCAGTACTTC
TRBD2,TRBV7-2,NA,TRBJ2-3,CASSQIAGVVSTDTQYF,TGTGCCAGCAGCCAGATAGCGGGAGTTGTGAGCACAGATACGCAGTATTTT
NA,TRBV7-2,few,TRBJ2-5,CASSPEAQTQYF,TGTGCCAGCAGCCCCGAGGCGCAGACCCAGTACTTC
NA,TRBV7-9,NA,TRBJ1-4,CASRPGTFGTEKLFF,TGTGCCAGCAGGCCCGGGACATTTGGGACCGAAAAACTGTTTTTT
NA,TRBV7-3,NA,TRBJ1-5,CASNLSRCGYQPQHF,TGTGCCAGCAATCTCTCCCGATGCGGCTATCAGCCCCAGCATTTT
NA,TRBV29-1,NA,TRBJ1-6,CSAMRDEDSPLHF,TGCAGCGCTATGCGGGACGAGGATTCACCCCTCCACTTT
NA,TRBV7-9,few,TRBJ2-1,CASSLLRGPNEQFF,TGTGCCAGCAGCTTACTGCGGGGGCCCAATGAGCAGTTCTTC
NA,TRBV7-6,NA,TRBJ2-4,CASSRDRGDIQYF,TGTGCCAGCAGCCGGGACCGCGGGGACATTCAGTACTTC
TRBD1,TRBV5-1,NA,TRBJ2-1,CASGLGTGQRVEQFF,TGCGCCAGCGGCTTGGGGACAGGGCAGAGAGTTGAGCAGTTCTTC
NA,TRBV7-2,NA,TRBJ1-2,CASSLEGRRYGYTF,TGTGCCAGCAGCTTGGAAGGGAGGAGGTATGGCTACACCTTC
TRBD2,TRBV9,few,TRBJ2-2,CASSVQREGLGELFF,TGTGCCAGCAGCGTCCAGCGGGAGGGCCTCGGGGAGCTGTTTTTT
NA,TRBV21-1,NA,TRBJ1-1,CASSKVGYTTPSMNTEAFF,TGTGCCAGCAGCAAAGTAGGCTATACTACCCCTTCCATGAACACTGAAGCTTTCTTT
NA,TRBV19,NA,TRBJ1-5,CASTTGFNSNQPQHF,TGTGCCAGTACCACAGGCTTTAATAGCAATCAGCCCCAGCATTTT
TRBD2,TRBV7-9,NA,TRBJ2-1,CSSSPGLAGSSYNEQFF,TGTTCCAGCAGCCCAGGACTAGCGGGAAGCTCCTACAATGAGCAGTTCTTC
TRBD2,TRBV10-2,NA,TRBJ2-5,CASRGAGGETQYF,TGCGCCAGCAGGGGAGCGGGAGGAGAGACCCAGTACTTC
TRBD1,TRBV9,NA,TRBJ2-5,CASSVVGQGETQYF,TGTGCCAGCAGCGTAGTGGGACAGGGAGAGACCCAGTACTTC
NA,TRBV19,NA,TRBJ1-6,CASASYSYNSPLHF,TGTGCCAGTGCTTCCTACTCCTATAATTCACCCCTCCACTTT
NA,TRBV28,once,TRBJ2-7,CASTSMGRNSYEQYF,TGTGCCAGTACCTCCATGGGGAGAAACTCCTACGAGCAGTACTTC
NA,TRBV10-1,NA,TRBJ1-6,CASTENYNSPLHF,TGCGCCAGCACGGAGAACTATAATTCACCCCTCCACTTT
NA,TRBV28,NA,TRBJ2-7,CASSLISVGVDEQYF,TGTGCCAGCAGTTTGATAAGCGTCGGAGTAGACGAGCAGTACTTC
TRBD1,TRBV6-4,NA,TRBJ2-2,CASSRTGGLRNTGELFF,TGTGCCAGCAGTCGGACAGGAGGCTTAAGGAACACCGGGGAGCTGTTTTTT
TRBD1,TRBV19,NA,TRBJ2-7,CASSRTGGAVPYEQYF,TGTGCCAGTAGTCGCACAGGGGGCGCGGTCCCCTACGAGCAGTACTTC
NA,TRBV4-3,NA,TRBJ2-7,CASSQETGSSYEQYF,TGCGCCAGCAGCCAGGAAACAGGGAGCTCCTACGAGCAGTACTTC
TRBD1,TRBV5-1,NA,TRBJ2-1,CASSLGQGAGNEQFF,TGCGCCAGCAGCTTGGGACAGGGGGCTGGCAATGAGCAGTTCTTC
NA,TRBV6-5,NA,TRBJ2-7,CASKQGPNEQYF,TGTGCCAGCAAACAGGGACCAAACGAGCAGTACTTC